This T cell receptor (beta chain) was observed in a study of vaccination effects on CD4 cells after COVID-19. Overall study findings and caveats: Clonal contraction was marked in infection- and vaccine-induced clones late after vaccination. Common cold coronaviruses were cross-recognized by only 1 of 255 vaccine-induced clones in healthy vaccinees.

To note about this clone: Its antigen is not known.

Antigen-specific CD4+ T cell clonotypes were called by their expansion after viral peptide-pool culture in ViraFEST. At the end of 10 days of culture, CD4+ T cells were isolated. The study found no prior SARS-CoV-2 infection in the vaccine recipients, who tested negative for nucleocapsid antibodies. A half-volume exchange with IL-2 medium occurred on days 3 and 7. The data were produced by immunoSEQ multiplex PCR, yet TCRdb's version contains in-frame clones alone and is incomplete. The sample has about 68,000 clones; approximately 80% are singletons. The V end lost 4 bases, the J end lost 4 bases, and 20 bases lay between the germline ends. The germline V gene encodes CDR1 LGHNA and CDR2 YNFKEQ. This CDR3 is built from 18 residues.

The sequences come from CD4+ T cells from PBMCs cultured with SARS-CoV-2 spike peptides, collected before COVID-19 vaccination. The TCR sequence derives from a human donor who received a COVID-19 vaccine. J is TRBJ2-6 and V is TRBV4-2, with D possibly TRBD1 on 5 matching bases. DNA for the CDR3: TGTGCCAGCAGCCCATGGGCACAGGCCGCCATAGGGGCCAACGTCCTGACTTTC. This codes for CASSPWAQAAIGANVLTF.